What follows are 4 T cell receptor beta chains derived from one specimen sequenced in a study of cytomegalovirus exposure and HLA in healthy donors. The PCR employed 60 Vbeta primers together with 13 Jbeta primers. Libraries were prepared by immunoSEQ multiplex PCR; TCRdb keeps only in-frame clonotypes and omits some of them. This sample has some 130,000 clones, with 65% to 80% found just once. Sequencing was performed on PBMCs. These receptor sequences come from a human donor in good health.

The chain joins TRBV7-9 to TRBJ2-1, with 13 bases lining up with TRBD2. This CDR3 spans 16 amino acids. Germline values: CDR1 SEHNR, CDR2 FQNEAQ (reference sequence). V was clipped by 8 bases and J by 9 bases; unmatched bases: 13. The chain's CDR3 is CASGRVGLAGRVEQFF. The CDR3 coding sequence is TGTGCCAGCGGCCGTGTGGGACTAGCGGGACGCGTTGAGCAGTTCTTC.

The chain joins TRBV19 to TRBJ2-5; 14 bases agree with TRBD2. CDR1 is LNHDA and CDR2 is SQIVND in the germline V gene (reference sequence). The V segment lost 5 bases and the J segment 2 bases; nucleotides outside the gene matches: 4. The CDR3 has 16 amino acids. In nucleotides, the CDR3 is TGTGCCAGTAGTTACGGACTAGCGGGAGGTCAAGAGACCCAGTACTTC. This encodes CASSYGLAGGQETQYF.

Regarding this clone: Germline and junction disagree at one end, which may indicate a read error. This chain links TRBV7-2 with TRBJ2-7, with D tentatively TRBD2 (5 bases). Germline values: CDR1 SGHTA, CDR2 FQGNSA. This CDR3 contains 14 residues. The CDR3, as DNA: TGTGCCAGCAGCTTTGGGTCTAGCTCCGACGAGCAGTACTTC. Translation gives CASSFGSSSDEQYF.

V and J are TRBV2 and TRBJ2-5, with TRBD1 matching 8 bases. The ends lost 7 bases at V and 5 bases at J; junction bases unmatched: 6. Germline V gene lookup returns CDR1 SNHLY and CDR2 FYNNEI. This CDR3 contains 13 residues. Here the CDR3 reads CASTPDRVETQYF. CDR3 in DNA: TGTGCCAGCACTCCGGACAGGGTTGAGACCCAGTACTTC.